The entry below gives a single T cell receptor (beta chain) sequence along with its context. The antigen remains unidentified. This specimen comes from a study of shared clonotypes between healthy human individuals. Study outcomes and limitations: Measured sharing among donors was expected to vary with sequencing depth. Donors were few, which limited the genetic and exposure-history diversity represented. Estimated clonotype richness was generally higher in naive than memory subsets.

Assay: immunoSEQ multiplex PCR; the TCRdb copy retains only in-frame clones and omits some. This sample has approximately 1,500,000 clones, with roughly 96% found just once. The receptor's source is a man aged 30 to 45 in good health. Sequenced sample: naive CD4+ T cells sorted from blood. Stated subset: CD45RA+ positively selected.

CDR3 loop: CASSLPRDRGGSEQYF. The CDR3 DNA is TGCGCCAGCAGCTTACCCCGGGACAGGGGGGGTAGCGAGCAGTACTTC. The gene calls are TRBV5-1 and TRBJ2-7; 11 bases map to TRBD1. The CDR3 consists of 16 residues. Germline V gives CDR1 SGHRS, CDR2 YFSETQ. J was trimmed by 6 bases and V by 2 bases; bases with no gene match: 10.